This T cell receptor (beta chain) originates from a study of blood T cell repertoires in COVID-19. Assignments of participants to cohorts depended upon their own reported clinical history. Assay: immunoSEQ multiplex PCR; the TCRdb copy retains only in-frame clones and omits some. Among about 400,000 clones listed, just under 90% were seen once. The V end was cut by 2 bases, the J end by 4 bases, with 17 bases between. Germline CDR1 is MNHEY and CDR2 is SVGAGI. This CDR3 spans 16 amino acids. The sequence derives from a woman aged 25 to 39 who had recovered from COVID-19. Sequencing input: PBMCs or T cells enriched from blood (not recorded which). The V gene is TRBV6-5, the J gene TRBJ1-1; D perhaps matches TRBD1 (5 bases). CDR3 sequence: CASSYRGRISSTEAFF. CDR3 DNA: TGTGCCAGCAGTTACAGGGGCCGGATCTCGAGCACTGAAGCTTTCTTT.